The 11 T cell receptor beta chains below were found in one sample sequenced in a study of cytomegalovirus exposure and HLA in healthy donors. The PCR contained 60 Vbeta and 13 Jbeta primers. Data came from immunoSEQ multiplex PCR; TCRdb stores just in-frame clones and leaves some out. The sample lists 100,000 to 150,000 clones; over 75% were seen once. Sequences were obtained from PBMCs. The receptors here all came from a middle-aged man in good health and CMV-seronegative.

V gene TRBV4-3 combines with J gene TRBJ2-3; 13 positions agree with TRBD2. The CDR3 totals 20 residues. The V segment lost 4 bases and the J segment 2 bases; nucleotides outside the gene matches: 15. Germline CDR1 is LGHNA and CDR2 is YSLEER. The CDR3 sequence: CASSRNRLAGGPDDTDTQYF. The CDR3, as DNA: TGCGCCAGCAGCCGAAACCGACTAGCGGGGGGCCCCGACGACACAGATACGCAGTATTTT.

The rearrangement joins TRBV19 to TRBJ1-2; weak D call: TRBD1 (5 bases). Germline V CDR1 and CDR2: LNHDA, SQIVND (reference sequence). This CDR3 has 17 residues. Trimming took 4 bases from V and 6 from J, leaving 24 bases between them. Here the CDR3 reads CASSKQSAGYRQDGYTF. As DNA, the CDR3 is TGTGCCAGTAGTAAACAAAGCGCAGGGTATCGCCAAGATGGCTACACCTTC.

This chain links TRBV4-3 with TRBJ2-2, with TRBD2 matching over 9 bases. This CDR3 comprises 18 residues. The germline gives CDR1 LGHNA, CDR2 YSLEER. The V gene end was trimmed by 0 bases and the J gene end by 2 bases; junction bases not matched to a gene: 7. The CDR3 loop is CASSQDPAGGLNTGELFF. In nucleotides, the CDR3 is TGCGCCAGCAGCCAAGATCCGGCGGGAGGGCTCAACACCGGGGAGCTGTTTTTT.

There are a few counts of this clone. Written as DNA, the CDR3 is TGTGCCAGCAGTTTCCCTATAGGACTAGCGGACACAGATACGCAGTATTTT. Its translation is CASSFPIGLADTDTQYF. The rearrangement joins TRBV28 to TRBJ2-3; TRBD2 aligns across 10 bases. The trim removed 3 bases at V and 2 bases at J, leaving 8 bases unmatched. CDR3 length equals 17 residues. Germline V gene sequence: CDR1 MDHEN, CDR2 SYDVKM.

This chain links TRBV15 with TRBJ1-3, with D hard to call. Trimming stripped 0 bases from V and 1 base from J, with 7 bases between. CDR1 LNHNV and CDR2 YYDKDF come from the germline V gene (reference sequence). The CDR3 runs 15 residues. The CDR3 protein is CATSRDFISGNTIYF. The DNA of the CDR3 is TGTGCCACCAGCAGAGATTTTATTTCTGGAAACACCATATATTTT.

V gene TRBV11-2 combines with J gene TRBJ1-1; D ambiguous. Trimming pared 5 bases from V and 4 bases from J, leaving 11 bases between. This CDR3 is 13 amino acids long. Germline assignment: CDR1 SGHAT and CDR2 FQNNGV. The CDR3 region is CASSAGLFTEAFF. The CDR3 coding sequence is TGTGCCAGCAGCGCGGGCCTATTCACTGAAGCTTTCTTT. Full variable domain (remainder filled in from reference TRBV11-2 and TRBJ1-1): EAGVAQSPRYKIIEKRQSVAFWCNPISGHATLYWYQQILGQGPKLLIQFQNNGVVDDSQLPKDRFSAERLKGVDSTLKIQPAKLEDSAVYLCASSAGLFTEAFFGQGTRLTVV.

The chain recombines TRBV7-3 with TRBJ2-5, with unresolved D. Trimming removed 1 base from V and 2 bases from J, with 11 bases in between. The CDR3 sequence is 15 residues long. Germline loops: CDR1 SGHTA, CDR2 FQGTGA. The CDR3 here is CASSLIGAPQETQYF. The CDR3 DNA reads TGTGCCAGCAGCTTAATCGGTGCACCACAAGAGACCCAGTACTTC. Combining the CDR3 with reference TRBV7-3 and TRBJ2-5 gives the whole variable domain GAGVSQTPSNKVTEKGKYVELRCDPISGHTALYWYRQSLGQGPEFLIYFQGTGAADDSGLPNDRFFAVRPEGSVSTLKIQRTERGDSAVYLCASSLIGAPQETQYFGPGTRLLVL.

CDR3 DNA sequence: TGTGCCAGCGCGCGGATAGGAGCGGGGGCGGATCAGCCCCAGCATTTT. Translated, it gives CASARIGAGADQPQHF. The chain employs TRBV28 and TRBJ1-5; the D gene is possibly TRBD1 (6 bases). Trimming stripped 8 bases from V and 5 bases from J, with 22 bases between. This CDR3 region has 16 residues. Per the germline V gene, CDR1 is MDHEN and CDR2 is SYDVKM.

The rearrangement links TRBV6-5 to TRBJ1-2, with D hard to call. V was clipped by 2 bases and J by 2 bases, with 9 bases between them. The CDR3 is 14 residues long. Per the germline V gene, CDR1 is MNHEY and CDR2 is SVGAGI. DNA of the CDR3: TGTGCCAGCAGTTACACAAACAAGAACTATGGCTACACCTTC. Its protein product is CASSYTNKNYGYTF.

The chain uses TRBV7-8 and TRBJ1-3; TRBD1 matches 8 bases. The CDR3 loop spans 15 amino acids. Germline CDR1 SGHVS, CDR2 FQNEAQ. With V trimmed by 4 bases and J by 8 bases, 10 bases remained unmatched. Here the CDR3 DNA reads TGTGCCAGCAGCTCCAGGAAGACAGGGGCGGACACCATATATTTT. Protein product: CASSSRKTGADTIYF.

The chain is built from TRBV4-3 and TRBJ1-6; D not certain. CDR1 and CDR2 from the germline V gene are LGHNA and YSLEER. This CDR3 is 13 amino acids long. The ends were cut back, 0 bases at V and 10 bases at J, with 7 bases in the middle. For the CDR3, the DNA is TGCGCCAGCAGCCAAGATTTTCGGTCACCCCTCCACTTT. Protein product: CASSQDFRSPLHF.